This T cell receptor beta chain was sequenced in a study of beta chain features in type 1 diabetes. Study-level background: Across every sample, over 100 million sorted cells were examined in total.

cDNA synthesis used the whole RNA isolate, giving expressed TCRB sequences. Assay used: immunoSEQ multiplex PCR; TCRdb lists only in-frame clones, some missing. The sample holds roughly 150,000 clones, approximately 9.1% seen once. V lost 0 bases and J lost 5, with 6 bases in between. The length of the CDR3 is 13 residues. CDR1 LNHNV and CDR2 YYDKDF come from the germline V gene (reference sequence). As concerns this clone: Its target is not known.

Points from the study as a whole: VDJ junctions in type 1 diabetes patients carried more deletions and fewer insertions. TCRB CDR3 length was moderately but significantly reduced in all four CD4+ subsets of Type 1 diabetes patients. PCR may have favored shorter templates equally in patients and controls.

Stem cell-like memory, regulatory, central memory and naive CD4+ cells were sorted via CD45RO/CCR7/CD25/CD127/CD95/CD27. J is TRBJ2-3 and V is TRBV15, with D hard to call. The sequence came from a woman in her 30s with type 1 diabetes. The sample taken for sequencing was central memory CD4+ T cells from blood. Written as DNA, the CDR3 is TGTGCCACCAGCAGAGATCTAGGAGATACGCAGTATTTT. Its translation: CATSRDLGDTQYF.